The 12 T cell receptor beta chains given below trace back to one sample, sequenced in a study of human T cells and chemical hapten exposure. Time point indicated: pre-sensitization, week 0. Treatment reported: therapeutic diphenylcyclopropenone sensitization with weekly scalp DPC. TCRdb called the RACE reads again in MiXCR, with one record for every CDR3 protein. The table lists about 68,000 distinct CDR3 sequences, approximately 11% of them singletons. Sequences were derived from whole blood, sampled in connection with sensitization to the hapten diphenylcyclopropenone (DPC). Source of these receptors: a woman between 50 and 59 years old with alopecia areata. Some clones in this sample may be carry-over from other donors' samples.

This chain joins TRBV6-4 and TRBJ2-5; 8 nucleotides agree with TRBD2. CDR3 length: 14 amino acids. V lost 8 bases to trimming and J lost 3 bases; unmatched junction nucleotides: 8. Germline V lookup: CDR1 MRHNA, CDR2 SNTAGT. In nucleotides, the CDR3 is TGTGCCAGCCAGCGGGAGTTAATCGAAGAGACCCAGTACTTC. Its protein product is CASQRELIEETQYF.

This clonotype was seen at least ten times. The rearrangement links TRBV7-9 to TRBJ2-1, with 11 nucleotides matching TRBD1. Germline CDR1 and CDR2: SEHNR and FQNEAQ (reference sequence). This CDR3 contains 16 residues. V lost 5 bases and J lost 6; bases outside the gene matches: 9. In DNA, the CDR3 is TGTGCCAGCAGCCCGCCGGGACAGGGGGTTATCAATGAGCAGTTCTTC. Translated, it gives CASSPPGQGVINEQFF.

The genes are TRBV2 and TRBJ1-5; TRBD1 matches 12 bases. The length of the CDR3 is 14 residues. Germline CDR1 reads SNHLY; CDR2 reads FYNNEI. Unmatched junction bases numbered 3, after V lost 6 bases and J lost 6 bases. CDR3 bases: TGTGCCAGCAGGGGACAGGGGGCTCTTCAGCCCCAGCATTTT. This sequence encodes CASRGQGALQPQHF. Combining the CDR3 with reference TRBV2 and TRBJ1-5 gives the whole variable domain EPEVTQTPSHQVTQMGQEVILRCVPISNHLYFYWYRQILGQKVEFLVSFYNNEISEKSEIFDDQFSVERPDGSNFTLKIRSTKLEDSAMYFCASRGQGALQPQHFGDGTRLSIL.

This clonotype is a singleton in its sample. CDR3 sequence (DNA): TGTGCCAGCAGCGGACGGACTAGCGGGGACCAAGAGACCCAGTACTTC. Residues: CASSGRTSGDQETQYF. The chain employs TRBV7-2 and TRBJ2-5, with TRBD2 identical over 12 bases. Germline-derived CDR1 and CDR2 are SGHTA and FQGNSA. J lost 0 bases, V lost 5 bases, and 4 bases had no gene match. This CDR3 has 16 amino acids.

This clonotype is medium-sized within its sample. The V call is TRBV7-9, the J call TRBJ1-6; 8 nucleotides line up with TRBD1. V shed 0 bases and J 7 bases; nucleotides not matched to a gene: 5. Germline V gives CDR1 SEHNR, CDR2 FQNEAQ (reference sequence). This CDR3 contains 16 residues. The chain's CDR3 is CASSLAQGAKNSPLHF. DNA of the CDR3: TGTGCCAGCAGCTTAGCGCAGGGGGCGAAGAATTCACCCCTCCACTTT.

The chain employs TRBV12-3 or TRBV12-4 and TRBJ2-3, with TRBD2 as a possible D gene (6 bases). Trimming stripped 5 bases from V and 2 bases from J, with 14 bases between. CDR3 size: 15 residues. The chain's CDR3 is CASSARGTYTDTQYF. The CDR3 DNA is TGTGCCAGCAGTGCACGAGGGACTTACACAGATACGCAGTATTTT.

In this sample, this clonotype turned up many times. This chain connects TRBV19 to TRBJ1-4; D uncertain. CDR1 is LNHDA and CDR2 is SQIVND in the germline V gene (reference sequence). The CDR3 covers 13 residues. The V end was cut by 4 bases, the J end by 4 bases, with 7 bases between. Here the CDR3 reads CASSSTVNEKLFF. The CDR3 nucleotides are TGTGCCAGTAGTAGTACAGTTAATGAAAAACTGTTTTTT.

There are many counts of this clonotype. The chain couples TRBV29-1 to TRBJ1-2, with 9 bases aligning to TRBD1. Germline V gene data show CDR1 as SQVTM and CDR2 as ANQGSEA. This CDR3 is 15 amino acids long. Trimming took 7 bases from V and 4 from J; bases not matched to a gene: 13. CDR3 DNA sequence: TGCAGCGAAGAGGACAGGGGCCTACCTCTCTATGGCTACACCTTC. It encodes CSEEDRGLPLYGYTF.

This clonotype was detected ten times or more. The V and J genes are TRBV12-3 or TRBV12-4 and TRBJ2-7; 8 bases align to TRBD2. The CDR3 sequence is 13 residues long. With 6 bases clipped from V and 6 bases from J, the junction kept 7 bases outside the gene matches. DNA of the CDR3: TGTGCCAGCAGCCCGGGACTAGTTTTCGAGCAGTACTTC. Translating gives CASSPGLVFEQYF.

This clonotype was seen only a few times. The genes are TRBV20-1 and TRBJ2-7, with D possibly being TRBD1 or TRBD2 (5 bases each). This CDR3 contains 13 residues. Germline-derived CDR1 and CDR2 are DFQATT and SNEGSKA (reference sequence). With 5 bases removed from V and 3 bases from J, the gap between germline ends came to 14 bases. CDR3 sequence: CSAPGPRLYEQYF. The CDR3 nucleotides read TGCAGTGCTCCGGGACCCCGCCTCTACGAGCAGTACTTC.

This clonotype was counted ten times or more. The chain has TRBV7-9 and TRBJ2-3, with TRBD1 matching over 7 bases. Germline lookup yields CDR1 SEHNR and CDR2 FQNEAQ (reference sequence). This CDR3 region has 15 residues. The J segment lost 0 bases and the V segment lost 7 bases, leaving 7 bases of the junction unmatched. The CDR3, as DNA: TGTGCCAGCACGCCGGGACAGACTAGCACAGATACGCAGTATTTT. This sequence encodes CASTPGQTSTDTQYF.

The rearrangement joins TRBV4-2 to TRBJ1-5; a possible D gene is TRBD1 (6 bases). The CDR3 contains 15 residues. Trimming removed 1 base from V and 4 bases from J, with 11 bases in between. CDR1 and CDR2 (germline): LGHNA, YNFKEQ. CDR3 nucleotide sequence: TGTGCCAGCAGCCAAGTTGTGGGGGCGAATCAGCCCCAGCATTTT. Translated, it gives CASSQVVGANQPQHF.